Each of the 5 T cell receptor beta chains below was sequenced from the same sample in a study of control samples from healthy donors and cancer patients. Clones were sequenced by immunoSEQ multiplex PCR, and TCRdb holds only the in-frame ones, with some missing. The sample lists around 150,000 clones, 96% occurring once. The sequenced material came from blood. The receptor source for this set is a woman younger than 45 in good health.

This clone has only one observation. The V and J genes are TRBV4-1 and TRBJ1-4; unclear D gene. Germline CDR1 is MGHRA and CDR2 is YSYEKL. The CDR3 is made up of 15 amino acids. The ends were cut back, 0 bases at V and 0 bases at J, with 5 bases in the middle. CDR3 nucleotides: TGCGCCAGCAGCCAAGACAGAGCAACTAATGAAAAACTGTTTTTT. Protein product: CASSQDRATNEKLFF.

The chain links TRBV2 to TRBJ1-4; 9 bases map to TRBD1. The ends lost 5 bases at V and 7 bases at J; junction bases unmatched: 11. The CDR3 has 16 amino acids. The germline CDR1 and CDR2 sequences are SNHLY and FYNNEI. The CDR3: CASSFRDRVRGEKLFF. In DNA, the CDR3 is TGTGCCAGCAGTTTCCGGGACAGGGTTAGAGGTGAAAAACTGTTTTTT.

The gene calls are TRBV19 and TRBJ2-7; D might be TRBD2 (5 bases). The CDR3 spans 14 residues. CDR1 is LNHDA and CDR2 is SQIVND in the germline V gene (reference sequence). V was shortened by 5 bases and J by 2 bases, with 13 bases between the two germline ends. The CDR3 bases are TGTGCCAGTAGTTCTCCCGGGGTTCCCTACGAGCAGTACTTC. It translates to CASSSPGVPYEQYF.

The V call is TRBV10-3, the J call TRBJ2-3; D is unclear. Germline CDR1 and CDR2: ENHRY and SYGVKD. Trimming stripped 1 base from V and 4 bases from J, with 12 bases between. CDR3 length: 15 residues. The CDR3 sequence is CAISEYPVASDTQYF. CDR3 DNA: TGTGCCATCAGTGAGTACCCTGTGGCGTCAGATACGCAGTATTTT.

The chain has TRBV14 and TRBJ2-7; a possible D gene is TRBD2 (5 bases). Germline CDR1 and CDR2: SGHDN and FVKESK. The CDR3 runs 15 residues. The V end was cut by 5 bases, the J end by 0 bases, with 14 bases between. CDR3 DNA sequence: TGTGCCAGCAGCGAAAGAGGGAAGGGCTCCTACGAGCAGTACTTC. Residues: CASSERGKGSYEQYF.